What follows are 18 T cell receptor beta chains derived from one specimen sequenced in a study of CD8 T cells in ankylosing spondylitis (dated 2017 in TCRdb). To prepare the library, 5' RACE was applied. Sequencer: Illumina HiSeq 2500. TCRdb took the public reads, trimmed them with fastp at Q25, ran MiXCR for clone calling and kept in-frame beta chains. A single entry per CDR3 protein holds the most common genes and DNA from its merged rows. A total of approximately 440,000 distinct CDR3 sequences appear in this sample, over 15% of them only once. The ten largest clonotypes hold 0.85% to 1.3% of the sample. The antigens these receptors bind are not known. Study-wide findings and limitations: Blood from ankylosing spondylitis patients appeared to be characterized by a TCR beta motif composed of 7 to 9 highly homologous amino acid variants.

Sample: blood, either unsorted or a sorted T cell fraction (not recorded which). These receptors were taken from a male donor with ankylosing spondylitis.

The rearrangement uses TRBV6-2 or TRBV6-3 and TRBJ1-6; D might be TRBD1 (5 bases). Trimming left V 4 bases short and J 12 bases short, with 7 bases between. The CDR3 has 11 amino acids. Germline V lookup: CDR1 MNHEY, CDR2 SVGEGT. The CDR3 region has the DNA TGTGCCAGCAGTTCCGGGGGACCCCTCCACTTT. Translated: CASSSGGPLHF.

This clonotype was found a few times. The chain has TRBV12-3 or TRBV12-4 and TRBJ1-3; no clear D. Trimming took 6 bases from V and 0 from J, leaving 12 bases between them. The CDR3 contains 15 residues. The CDR3 sequence is CASSALGISGNTIYF. The CDR3 nucleotides are TGTGCCAGCAGCGCTCTGGGGATCTCTGGAAACACCATATATTTT.

CDR3 amino acids: CASHRAGGWASQAFF. The CDR3 DNA is TGTGCCAGCCATCGGGCGGGGGGTTGGGCTTCTCAAGCTTTCTTT. The chain carries TRBV28 and TRBJ1-1, with a tentative D call TRBD1 (5 bases). The V and J ends lost 8 bases and 9 bases respectively, with 25 bases between them. CDR3 length: 15 amino acids. Germline values: CDR1 MDHEN, CDR2 SYDVKM.

This clonotype was seen a handful of times. V usage is TRBV6-5 and J usage is TRBJ2-7; D is unresolved. The germline CDR1 and CDR2 sequences are MNHEY and SVGAGI. This CDR3 comprises 16 residues. Trimming took 2 bases from V and 2 from J, leaving 16 bases between them. CDR3 region: CASSYGRSQSTYEQYF. DNA of the CDR3: TGTGCCAGCAGTTACGGGCGGAGTCAGAGCACCTACGAGCAGTACTTC.

Of note for this clonotype: This may come from a read error, since a much larger clone is one base off. The V call is TRBV12-3 or TRBV12-4, the J call TRBJ2-1; the D gene could be TRBD1 or TRBD2 (5 bases each). The CDR3 totals 14 residues. The CDR3 coding sequence is TGTGCCAGCAGTTTATACAGGAGCGGCAATGGGCAGTTCTTC. Translation: CASSLYRSGNGQFF.

The chain uses TRBV20-1 and TRBJ1-1, with TRBD1 identical over 7 bases. Per the germline V gene, CDR1 is DFQATT and CDR2 is SNEGSKA (reference sequence). The V and J ends lost 0 bases and 11 bases, in that order; junction bases with no gene match: 12. This CDR3 spans 14 amino acids. The CDR3 nucleotides read TGCAGTGCTAGAGAGGGACAGCCGAACACTGGCGCTTTCTTT. The encoded protein is CSAREGQPNTGAFF.

This clonotype appeared a few times. The rearrangement links TRBV11-2 to TRBJ2-5, with a tentative D call TRBD2 (6 bases). The germline V gene encodes CDR1 SGHAT and CDR2 FQNNGV. V dropped 1 base and J dropped 4 bases, with 13 bases sitting between them. CDR3 size: 15 residues. The CDR3 protein is CASSLAGVSGETQYF. CDR3 nucleotide sequence: TGTGCCAGCAGCTTAGCGGGAGTAAGTGGAGAGACCCAGTACTTC.

This sequence joins TRBV12-3 or TRBV12-4 and TRBJ2-3; 7 bases agree with TRBD2. V gave up 0 bases and J gave up 5 bases; unmatched junction bases: 11. The CDR3 extends over 17 amino acids. In DNA, the CDR3 is TGTGCCAGCAGTTTAGCGTCCCCGGGAGGAAGATTAGATACGCAGTATTTT. Its protein product is CASSLASPGGRLDTQYF.

The CDR3 coding sequence is TGCAGTGCTAGCGGGACAGGGTTCAATCAGCCCCAGCATTTT. This encodes CSASGTGFNQPQHF. The rearrangement links TRBV20-1 to TRBJ1-5; 9 nucleotides agree with TRBD1. The CDR3 length is 14 residues. In germline, CDR1 is DFQATT, CDR2 SNEGSKA (reference sequence). Trimming took 3 bases from V and 3 from J; bases not matched to a gene: 3.

This clonotype was observed many times. The V and J genes are TRBV4-1 and TRBJ2-2; no reliable D call. Trimming stripped 4 bases from V and 1 base from J, with 10 bases between. The CDR3 has 15 residues. The germline gives CDR1 MGHRA, CDR2 YSYEKL. The CDR3 DNA is TGCGCCAGCAGCCCCCAAGTGATGAACACCGGGGAGCTGTTTTTT. The encoded protein is CASSPQVMNTGELFF.

This clonotype has a count of ten or more. The germline gene is not matched at one end of the junction; a read error may be the cause. This sequence joins TRBV7-9 and TRBJ2-1; TRBD1 agrees at 7 bases. Germline values: CDR1 SEHNR, CDR2 FQNEAQ (reference sequence). The CDR3 runs 13 residues. The CDR3 loop reads CASSLAGGNEQFF. CDR3 coding DNA: TGCGCCAGCAGCTTGGCAGGGGGCAATGAGCAGTTCTTC. Combining the CDR3 with reference TRBV7-9 and TRBJ2-1 gives the whole variable domain DTGVSQNPRHKITKRGQNVTFRCDPISEHNRLYWYRQTLGQGPEFLTYFQNEAQLEKSRLLSDRFSAERPKGSFSTLEIQRTEQGDSAMYLCASSLAGGNEQFFGPGTRLTVL.

The chain employs TRBV19 and TRBJ1-2, with D possibly TRBD1 on 5 matching bases. Germline CDR1 is LNHDA and CDR2 is SQIVND (reference sequence). V lost 6 bases to trimming and J lost 2 bases, with 10 bases between them. This CDR3 contains 13 residues. The CDR3 coding sequence is TGTGCCAGTAGGGCGACAGCAAACTATGGCTACACCTTC. Translated: CASRATANYGYTF.

This clonotype was seen a handful of times. The rearrangement uses TRBV12-3 or TRBV12-4 and TRBJ1-1; perhaps TRBD1 as D (5 bases). V shed 1 base and J shed 0 bases, with 9 bases lying between them. The CDR3 length is 15 residues. The CDR3 DNA sequence: TGTGCCAGCAGTTTAGGCAGGGCGCTGAACACTGAAGCTTTCTTT. Translating it yields CASSLGRALNTEAFF.

This clonotype has a handful of counts. This rearrangement joins TRBV20-1 to TRBJ2-3; D unclear. Germline V gene lookup returns CDR1 DFQATT and CDR2 SNEGSKA (reference sequence). Trimming took 3 bases from V and 7 from J, leaving 14 bases between them. The CDR3 length is 13 residues. The CDR3 loop is CSASPPTLYTQYF. DNA for the CDR3: TGCAGTGCTAGCCCTCCTACCCTATATACGCAGTATTTT.

This clonotype has a count of ten or more. The chain has TRBV4-3 and TRBJ2-1, with D perhaps matching TRBD2 (5 bases). The CDR3 has 16 amino acids. V gave up 1 base and J gave up 10 bases, with 20 bases separating them. Germline values: CDR1 LGHNA, CDR2 YSLEER. The CDR3 nucleotides read TGCGCCAGCAGCCAAGCTAGCTCACTAGGAAGAATCGAGCAGTTCTTC. This translates into CASSQASSLGRIEQFF.

The J gene is TRBJ1-3, the V gene TRBV11-1, with a weak D call TRBD1 (6 bases). CDR3 length equals 15 residues. V was clipped by 5 bases and J by 0 bases, with 11 bases between them. The V gene's germline CDR1 is SGHAT and CDR2 FQDESV (reference sequence). The DNA of the CDR3 is TGTGCCAGCAGCGCTACAGGGAGCTCTGGAAACACCATATATTTT. This gives the protein CASSATGSSGNTIYF.

This clonotype was detected only a few times. The chain joins TRBV6-2 or TRBV6-3 to TRBJ1-2; 7 nucleotides agree with TRBD1. The germline CDR1 and CDR2 sequences are MNHEY and SVGEGT. CDR3 length: 15 residues. V trimming: 6 bases; J trimming: 2 bases; junction bases outside the gene matches: 9. The CDR3: CASRQDSTGNYGYTF. The CDR3 coding sequence is TGTGCCAGCAGGCAAGACTCGACAGGGAACTATGGCTACACCTTC.

V usage is TRBV29-1 and J usage is TRBJ1-2, with D possibly being TRBD1 (5 bases). The CDR3 is 14 residues long. Germline CDR1 SQVTM, CDR2 ANQGSEA. Trimming took off 4 bases at V and 2 bases at J, with 14 bases between the two ends. CDR3 region: CSVVSGRGNYGYTF. The DNA of the CDR3 is TGCAGCGTTGTTTCTGGGAGGGGAAACTATGGCTACACCTTC.